Listed below are T cell receptor beta chains from one sample, sequenced in a study of shared clonotypes between healthy human individuals. This table comes from immunoSEQ multiplex PCR, and its TCRdb copy is limited to in-frame clones, with some not included. The table includes around 560,000 clones, approximately 95% detected once. The sample was naive CD8+ T cells sorted from blood. These receptors all stem from a woman in her 30s in good health. Both conserved end residues are part of each CDR3. The order of the fields is clone size, J gene, V gene, D gene, CDR3 protein, CDR3 DNA. The D gene is left open where the match is weak. Clone size is not always given. Where it is, it says once, few, many or a class for expanded clones.

clone size: once; J gene: TRBJ2-7; V gene: TRBV5-6; D gene: TRBD2; CDR3 protein: CASTMGGGDEQYF; CDR3 DNA: TGTGCCAGCACCATGGGGGGAGGGGACGAGCAGTACTTC
clone size: -; J gene: TRBJ2-7; V gene: TRBV27; D gene: TRBD1; CDR3 protein: CASSPYRGTSYEQYF; CDR3 DNA: TGTGCCAGCAGTCCTTACAGGGGCACAAGCTACGAGCAGTACTTC
clone size: -; J gene: TRBJ2-1; V gene: TRBV27; D gene: TRBD1; CDR3 protein: CASSTGQAYNEQFF; CDR3 DNA: TGTGCCAGCAGTACTGGACAGGCCTACAATGAGCAGTTCTTC
clone size: -; J gene: TRBJ2-7; V gene: TRBV28; D gene: TRBD2; CDR3 protein: CASKTTTLGLADPYEQYF; CDR3 DNA: TGTGCCAGTAAGACTACTACCCTCGGCCTAGCGGATCCCTACGAGCAGTACTTC
clone size: -; J gene: TRBJ2-3; V gene: TRBV27; D gene: TRBD1; CDR3 protein: CASTRQGSTDTQYF; CDR3 DNA: TGTGCCAGCACCAGACAGGGAAGCACAGATACGCAGTATTTT
clone size: -; J gene: TRBJ2-5; V gene: TRBV2; D gene: -; CDR3 protein: CASESTSPNQETQYF; CDR3 DNA: TGTGCCAGTGAAAGTACTAGTCCGAATCAAGAGACCCAGTACTTC
clone size: -; J gene: TRBJ1-1; V gene: TRBV15; D gene: TRBD1; CDR3 protein: CATSSTGTGDTEAFF; CDR3 DNA: TGTGCCACCAGCTCCACCGGGACAGGGGATACTGAAGCTTTCTTT
clone size: -; J gene: TRBJ2-2; V gene: TRBV6-1; D gene: TRBD1; CDR3 protein: CASSATGGRTGELFF; CDR3 DNA: TGTGCCAGCAGTGCGACAGGGGGTCGTACCGGGGAGCTGTTTTTT
clone size: -; J gene: TRBJ1-5; V gene: TRBV28; D gene: -; CDR3 protein: CASRHKGLQPQHF; CDR3 DNA: TGTGCCAGCAGACATAAGGGGCTTCAGCCCCAGCATTTT
clone size: -; J gene: TRBJ2-1; V gene: TRBV10-1; D gene: -; CDR3 protein: CASSESNAESSYNEQFF; CDR3 DNA: TGCGCCAGCAGTGAGTCCAATGCGGAATCCTCGTACAATGAGCAGTTCTTC
clone size: -; J gene: TRBJ1-1; V gene: TRBV19; D gene: -; CDR3 protein: CASLGGTEAFF; CDR3 DNA: TGTGCCAGCCTTGGCGGGACTGAAGCTTTCTTT
clone size: once; J gene: TRBJ2-2; V gene: TRBV7-9; D gene: TRBD2; CDR3 protein: CASSPGTSGAFTGELFF; CDR3 DNA: TGTGCCAGCAGCCCAGGGACTAGCGGGGCATTCACCGGGGAGCTGTTTTTT
clone size: -; J gene: TRBJ1-4; V gene: TRBV27; D gene: -; CDR3 protein: CASSLSAGAGTNEKLFF; CDR3 DNA: TGTGCCAGCAGTTTATCGGCAGGGGCCGGAACTAATGAAAAACTGTTTTTT
clone size: few; J gene: TRBJ2-1; V gene: TRBV2; D gene: -; CDR3 protein: CASRRASYNEQFF; CDR3 DNA: TGTGCCAGCAGAAGGGCGTCCTACAATGAGCAGTTCTTC
clone size: few; J gene: TRBJ2-1; V gene: TRBV7-9; D gene: TRBD2; CDR3 protein: CASSPGPGLEPSDEQFF; CDR3 DNA: TGTGCCAGCAGCCCCGGACCGGGACTAGAACCTTCTGATGAGCAGTTCTTC
clone size: -; J gene: TRBJ2-6; V gene: TRBV10-3; D gene: -; CDR3 protein: CAISEIMGSGANVLTF; CDR3 DNA: TGTGCCATCAGTGAGATTATGGGCTCTGGGGCCAACGTCCTGACTTTC
clone size: once; J gene: TRBJ2-1; V gene: TRBV7-3; D gene: TRBD2; CDR3 protein: CASSPEAGGVVWEQFF; CDR3 DNA: TGTGCCAGCAGCCCGGAGGCGGGAGGGGTCGTTTGGGAGCAGTTCTTC
clone size: once; J gene: TRBJ2-2; V gene: TRBV6-5; D gene: -; CDR3 protein: CASSTRVTGELFF; CDR3 DNA: TGTGCCAGCAGTACCAGGGTTACCGGGGAGCTGTTTTTT
clone size: -; J gene: TRBJ2-7; V gene: TRBV5-5; D gene: -; CDR3 protein: CASRFVPGSHGEEQYF; CDR3 DNA: TGTGCCAGCAGATTTGTCCCCGGGAGCCATGGGGAGGAGCAGTACTTC
clone size: once; J gene: TRBJ2-7; V gene: TRBV13; D gene: TRBD1; CDR3 protein: CASRGQGAYEQYF; CDR3 DNA: TGTGCCAGCAGAGGTCAGGGGGCCTACGAGCAGTACTTC
clone size: -; J gene: TRBJ1-5; V gene: TRBV6-6; D gene: -; CDR3 protein: CASSFVTPNQPQHF; CDR3 DNA: TGTGCCAGCAGTTTCGTCACGCCTAATCAGCCCCAGCATTTT
clone size: -; J gene: TRBJ1-3; V gene: TRBV15; D gene: -; CDR3 protein: CATSRDQLDTIYF; CDR3 DNA: TGTGCCACCAGCAGAGATCAACTGGACACCATATATTTT
clone size: -; J gene: TRBJ2-3; V gene: TRBV4-1; D gene: -; CDR3 protein: CASSQEELARTDTQYF; CDR3 DNA: TGCGCCAGCAGCCAAGAGGAACTAGCCCGCACAGATACGCAGTATTTT
clone size: few; J gene: TRBJ2-7; V gene: TRBV4-1; D gene: -; CDR3 protein: CASSQDYEQYF; CDR3 DNA: TGCGCCAGCAGCCAGGACTACGAGCAGTACTTC